This TCR beta chain was documented in a study of cytomegalovirus exposure and HLA in healthy donors. Study outcomes and limitations: The study found most TCR sequences rare, yet found some public TCRs in many donors. There were a few CMV-associated chains whose specificity for CMV antigens was confirmed in vitro.

Assay used: immunoSEQ multiplex PCR; TCRdb lists only in-frame clones, some missing. The sample holds about 140,000 clones, about 87% seen once. The CDR3 runs 15 residues. Unmatched junction bases numbered 2, after V lost 1 base and J lost 0 bases. Per the germline V gene, CDR1 is LGHNA and CDR2 is YNFKEQ. About this clone itself: The antigen remains undetermined.

The receptor comes from a man between 18 and 29 years old in good health and CMV-seropositive. The sample taken for sequencing was PBMCs. V is TRBV4-2 and J is TRBJ2-7; 8 bases agree with TRBD2. The CDR3 sequence is CASSQASGLSYEQYF. CDR3 sequence (DNA): TGTGCCAGCAGCCAAGCTAGCGGGCTCTCCTACGAGCAGTACTTC.